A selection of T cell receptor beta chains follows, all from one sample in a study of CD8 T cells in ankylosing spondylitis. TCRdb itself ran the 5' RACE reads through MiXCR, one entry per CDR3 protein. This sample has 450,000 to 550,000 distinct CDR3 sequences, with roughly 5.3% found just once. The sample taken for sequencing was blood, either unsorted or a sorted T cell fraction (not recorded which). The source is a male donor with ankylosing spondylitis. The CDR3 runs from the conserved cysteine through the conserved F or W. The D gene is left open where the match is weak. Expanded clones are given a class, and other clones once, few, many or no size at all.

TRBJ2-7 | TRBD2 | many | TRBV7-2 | TGTGCCAGCAGCTTAAAAGGACTAGCCTACGAGCAGTACTTC | CASSLKGLAYEQYF
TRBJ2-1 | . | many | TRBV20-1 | TGCAGTGCTAGCGAGGGGTGGGGACTGGCCGATGAGCAGTTCTTC | CSASEGWGLADEQFF
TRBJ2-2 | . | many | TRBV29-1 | TGCAGCGTTCGAGGGCACTCCCCGAACACCGGGGAGCTGTTTTTT | CSVRGHSPNTGELFF
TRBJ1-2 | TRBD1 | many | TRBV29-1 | TGCAGCGTTGAAGATGGGACAGGGAACTATGGCTACACCTTC | CSVEDGTGNYGYTF
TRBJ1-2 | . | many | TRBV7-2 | TGTGCCAGCAGCCGGACCGATGGGGGGCCCTATGGCTACACCTTC | CASSRTDGGPYGYTF
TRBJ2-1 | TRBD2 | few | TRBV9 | TGTGCCAGCAGCGTAGACGGGTCTAGCGGGAGAAGATGGAATGAGCAGTTCTTC | CASSVDGSSGRRWNEQFF
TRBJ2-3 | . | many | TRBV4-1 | TGCGCCAGCAGCCAGGGGGCCACAGATACGCAGTATTTT | CASSQGATDTQYF
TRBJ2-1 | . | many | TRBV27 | TGTGCCAGCAGTCTAACCTTCATCTTTAATGAGCAGTTCTTC | CASSLTFIFNEQFF
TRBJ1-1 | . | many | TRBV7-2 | TGTGCCAGCAGCCGAGGTGTCTCTGGCGCTGAAGCTTTCTTT | CASSRGVSGAEAFF
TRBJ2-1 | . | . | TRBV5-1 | TGCGCCAGCACCTACGGCGGAGGAAACTACAATGAGCAGTTCTTC | CASTYGGGNYNEQFF
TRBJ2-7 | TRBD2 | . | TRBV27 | TGTGCCAGCAGTTTTATGGGACTAGCGGGGCGGGCGAAGGAGCAGTACTTC | CASSFMGLAGRAKEQYF
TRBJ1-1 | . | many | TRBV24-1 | TGTGCCACCAGTGATTTCGGGGGGACTGAAGCTTTCTTT | CATSDFGGTEAFF
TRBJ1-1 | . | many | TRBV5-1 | TGCGCCAGCAGCATGGGACCGGGGGGCACTGAAGCTTTCTTT | CASSMGPGGTEAFF
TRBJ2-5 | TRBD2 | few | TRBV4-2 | TGTGCCAGCAGCCAATGGCTAGCGGGGGGGCAAGAGACCCAGTACTTC | CASSQWLAGGQETQYF
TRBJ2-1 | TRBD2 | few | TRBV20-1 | TGCAGTGCTAGAGCCGGGCGGGGGGAGCAGCGGGAGCTTGAGCAGTTCTTC | CSARAGRGEQRELEQFF
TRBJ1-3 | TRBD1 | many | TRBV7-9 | TGTGCCAGCAGCTTAGGGGCAGGGGGCTCTGGAAACACCATATATTTT | CASSLGAGGSGNTIYF
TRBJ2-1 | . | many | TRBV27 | TGTGCCAGCAGTTTATCTAACTCCCTAAATGAGCAGTTCTTC | CASSLSNSLNEQFF
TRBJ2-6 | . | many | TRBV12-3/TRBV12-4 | TGTGCCAGCAGGAAATACTCTGGGGCCAACGTCCTGACTTTC | CASRKYSGANVLTF
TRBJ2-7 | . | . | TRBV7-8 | TGTGCCAGCAGCTTAGAAGTTGGGGAATTCTACGAGCAGTACTTC | CASSLEVGEFYEQYF
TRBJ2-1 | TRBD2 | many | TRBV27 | TGTGCCAGCAGTTGGGACGGTGCGGGGGATGAGCAGTTCTTC | CASSWDGAGDEQFF
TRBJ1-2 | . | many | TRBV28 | TGTGCCAGCTCCGAGCATACTGGATTCCCGTATGGCTACACCTTC | CASSEHTGFPYGYTF
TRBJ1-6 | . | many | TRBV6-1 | TGTGCCAGCAGGTCAACAGGCAAGGGATCACCCCTCCACTTT | CASRSTGKGSPLHF
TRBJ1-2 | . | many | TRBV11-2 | TGTGCCAGCAGCTTCCCCCAGGGTGGCTACACCTTC | CASSFPQGGYTF
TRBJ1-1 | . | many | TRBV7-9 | TGTGCCAGCAGATTGGGGGGTGAAGCTTTCTTT | CASRLGGEAFF
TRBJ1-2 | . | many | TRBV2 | TGTGCCAGCAGTGAGACGGATTATGGCTACACCTTC | CASSETDYGYTF
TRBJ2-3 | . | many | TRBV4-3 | TGCGCCAGCAGCCAAGACCCCGGGACTCCTAGGAGAGATACGCAGTATTTT | CASSQDPGTPRRDTQYF
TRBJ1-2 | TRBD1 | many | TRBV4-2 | TGTGCCAGCAGCGAACAGGGGTGGATTGGCTACACCTTC | CASSEQGWIGYTF
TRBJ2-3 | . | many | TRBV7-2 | TGTGCCAGCAGCTTGACACCAAGCACAGATACGCAGTATTTT | CASSLTPSTDTQYF
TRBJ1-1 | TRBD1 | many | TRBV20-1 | TGCAGTGCTCGGACAGGGGAGACTGAAGCTTTCTTT | CSARTGETEAFF
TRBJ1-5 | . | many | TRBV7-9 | TGTGCCAGCAGCTCGGGGGGAGGGGTCAATCAGCCCCAGCATTTT | CASSSGGGVNQPQHF
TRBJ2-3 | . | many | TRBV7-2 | TGTGCCAGCAGCTTTTTCAACACAGATACGCAGTATTTT | CASSFFNTDTQYF
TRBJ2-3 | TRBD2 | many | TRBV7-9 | TGTGCCAGCAGCGACACCGGGACTAGCTCCCTGGTCGGTACGCAGTATTTT | CASSDTGTSSLVGTQYF
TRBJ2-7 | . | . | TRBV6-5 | TGTGCCAGCAGTTACGGGGGCCCGACCTACGAGCAGTACTTC | CASSYGGPTYEQYF
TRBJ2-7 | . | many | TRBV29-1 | TGCAGCGTCAGACAGCTATCCTCCTACGAGCAGTACTTC | CSVRQLSSYEQYF
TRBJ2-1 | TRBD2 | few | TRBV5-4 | TGTGCCAGCAGCTCCATGACCGGGAGGGACTACAATGAGCAGTTCTTC | CASSSMTGRDYNEQFF
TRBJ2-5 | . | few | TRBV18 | TGTGCCAGCTCACCACCTAGCTGGGAGACCCAGTACTTC | CASSPPSWETQYF
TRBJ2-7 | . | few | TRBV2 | TGTGCCAGTTTGGACCGAGCCTACGAGCAGTACTTC | CASLDRAYEQYF
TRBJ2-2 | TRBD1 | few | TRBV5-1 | TGCGCCAGCAGCTTACGACTTGGGACAGGGGACACCGGGGAGCTGTTTTTT | CASSLRLGTGDTGELFF
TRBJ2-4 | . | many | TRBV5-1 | TGCGCCAGCAGCTTGGCCGGGGGTAGTAACATTCAGTACTTC | CASSLAGGSNIQYF
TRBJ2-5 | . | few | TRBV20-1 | TGCAGTGCTAGAGATCCCGTATGGGAGACCCAGTACTTC | CSARDPVWETQYF
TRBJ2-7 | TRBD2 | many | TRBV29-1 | TGCAGCACGACTAGCGGGGGCTCCTACGAGCAGTACTTC | CSTTSGGSYEQYF
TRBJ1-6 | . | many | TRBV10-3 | TGTGCCATCAGTGAGTCGGGGGTGAATAATTCACCCCTCCACTTT | CAISESGVNNSPLHF
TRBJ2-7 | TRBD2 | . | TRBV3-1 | TGTGCCAGCAGCCACCCCCCGGGGGGAGGATTAAGCTACGAGCAGTACTTC | CASSHPPGGGLSYEQYF
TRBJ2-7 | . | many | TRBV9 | TGTGCCAGCAGCGTAGTCGACGACGAGCAGTACTTC | CASSVVDDEQYF
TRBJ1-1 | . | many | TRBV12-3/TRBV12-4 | TGTGCCAGCAGTCCCAGATCCATGAACACTGAAGCTTTCTTT | CASSPRSMNTEAFF